This T cell receptor (beta chain) was captured by sequencing in a study of shared clonotypes between healthy human individuals. Naive CD8 cells lacked CD45RO, underwent positive selection for CCR7 and left out terminally differentiated effector memory CD45RA+ cells. The CDR3 is made up of 13 amino acids. Between the trimmed V and J ends, which lost 7 bases and 1 base, there was a span of 10 bases. Germline V gene data show CDR1 as LNHDA and CDR2 as SQIVND (reference sequence). The table lists this clone with a few counts. Deep level was the assay's run setting. Sequenced by immunoSEQ multiplex PCR; TCRdb stores in-frame clones only, minus some. The sample contains hundreds of thousands of clones, around 95% of which appear only once.

The chain uses TRBV19 and TRBJ1-1; D uncertain. Sequencing was performed on naive CD8+ T cells sorted from blood. The receptor was derived from a woman aged 25 to 45 in good health. The chain's CDR3 is CASMAGTNTEAFF. CDR3 in DNA: TGTGCCAGTATGGCAGGAACGAACACTGAAGCTTTCTTT.